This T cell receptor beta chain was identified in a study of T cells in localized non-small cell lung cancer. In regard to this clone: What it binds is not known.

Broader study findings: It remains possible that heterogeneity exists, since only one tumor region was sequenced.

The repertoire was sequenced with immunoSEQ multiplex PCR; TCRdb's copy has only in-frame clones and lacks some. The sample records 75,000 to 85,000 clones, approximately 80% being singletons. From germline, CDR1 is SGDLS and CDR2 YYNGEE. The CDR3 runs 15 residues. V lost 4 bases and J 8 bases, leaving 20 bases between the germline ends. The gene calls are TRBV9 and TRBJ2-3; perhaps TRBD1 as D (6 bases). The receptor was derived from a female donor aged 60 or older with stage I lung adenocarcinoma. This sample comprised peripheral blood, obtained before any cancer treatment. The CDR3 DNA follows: TGTGCCAGCAGCCCAACAGGGTCTTCATCTGTTACGCAGTATTTT. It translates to CASSPTGSSSVTQYF.